What follows describes a single T cell receptor (beta chain). Germline and junction disagree at one end, which may indicate a read error. This specimen belongs to a study of quantifying T cell responses using KT2 cells. Overall study: cDNA was made from DNase-treated RNA using alpha and beta constant primers.

An oligo carrying a UMI was ligated to the cDNA 3' end. An equimolar mix of RC1.1 and RC1.2 primed the beta chain across TRBC1 and TRBC2. TCRdb recomputed calls from the UMI-ligation and nested PCR reads with MiXCR, one row per CDR3 protein. The table has about 32,000 distinct CDR3 sequences, 6% to 8% seen once. Per germline, CDR1 SGHDT and CDR2 YYEEEE. The CDR3 is made up of 14 amino acids. Different KT2-to-PBMC ratios were created with a constant PBMC count. The rearrangement uses TRBV5-6 and TRBJ1-5; 7 bases fit TRBD1. The sequence derives from a human donor. The material sequenced was PBMCs spiked with cells of the T cell clone KT2. CDR3 DNA: TGTGACAGCAGCCCCCGGACAGGTGGGCAGCCCCAGCATTTT. Translation gives CDSSPRTGGQPQHF.